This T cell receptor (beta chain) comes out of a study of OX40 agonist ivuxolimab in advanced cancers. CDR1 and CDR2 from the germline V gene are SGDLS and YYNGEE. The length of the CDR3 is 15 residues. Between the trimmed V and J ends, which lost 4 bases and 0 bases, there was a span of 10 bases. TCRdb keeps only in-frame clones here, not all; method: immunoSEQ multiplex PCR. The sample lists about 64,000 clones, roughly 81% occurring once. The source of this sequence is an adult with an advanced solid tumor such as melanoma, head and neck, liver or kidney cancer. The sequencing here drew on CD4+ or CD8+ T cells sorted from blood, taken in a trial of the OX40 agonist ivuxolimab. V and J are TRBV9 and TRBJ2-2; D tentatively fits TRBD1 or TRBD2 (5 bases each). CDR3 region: CASSPGTANTGELFF. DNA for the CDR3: TGTGCCAGCAGCCCAGGGACGGCGAACACCGGGGAGCTGTTTTTT. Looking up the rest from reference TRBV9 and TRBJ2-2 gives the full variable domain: DSGVTQTPKHLITATGQRVTLRCSPRSGDLSVYWYQQSLDQGLQFLIQYYNGEERAKGNILERFSAQQFPDLHSELNLSSLELGDSALYFCASSPGTANTGELFFGEGSRLTVL.